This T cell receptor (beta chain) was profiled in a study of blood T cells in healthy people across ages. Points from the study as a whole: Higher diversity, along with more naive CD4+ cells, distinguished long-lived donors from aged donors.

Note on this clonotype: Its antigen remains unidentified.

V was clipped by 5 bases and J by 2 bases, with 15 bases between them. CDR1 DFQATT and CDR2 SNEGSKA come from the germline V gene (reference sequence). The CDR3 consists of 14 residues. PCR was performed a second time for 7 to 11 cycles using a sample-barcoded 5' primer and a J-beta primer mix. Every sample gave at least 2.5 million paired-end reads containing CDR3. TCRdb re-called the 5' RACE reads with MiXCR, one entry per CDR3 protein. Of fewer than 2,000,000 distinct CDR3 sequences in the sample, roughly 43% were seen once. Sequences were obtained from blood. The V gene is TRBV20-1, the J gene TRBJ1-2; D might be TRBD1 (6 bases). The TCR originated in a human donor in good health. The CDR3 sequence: CSAPNQGQNYGYTF. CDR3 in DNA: TGCAGTGCTCCCAACCAGGGACAAAACTATGGCTACACCTTC.